This entry features one T cell receptor beta chain sequence. Its cognate antigen is unknown. This entry belongs to a study of cytomegalovirus exposure and HLA in healthy donors. Study details: Previous work identified around 120 million unique TCR beta sequences from roughly 170 million T cells. In an early release, HLA-typed donors contributed some 88 million unique TCR sequences. Study-level points and caveats: Earlier analysis looked at TCR beta V segments, and most were productive about 87% or about 30% of the time. There were 150 to 200 TCR beta chains listed as cytomegalovirus-associated.

A multiplex PCR was run with 60 Vbeta primers and 13 Jbeta primers. Produced via immunoSEQ multiplex PCR; TCRdb's table is partial and in-frame only. The table includes 160,000 or so clones, more than 80% detected once. V dropped 10 bases and J dropped 0 bases, with 10 bases sitting between them. Germline assignment: CDR1 SNHLY and CDR2 FYNNEI. This CDR3 spans 12 amino acids. The source material was PBMCs. The chain is built from TRBV2 and TRBJ2-7, with a tentative D call TRBD1 (6 bases). The receptor was isolated from a woman between 45 and 65 years old in good health and CMV-seronegative. This chain's CDR3 is CATGQNSYEQYF. CDR3 nucleotides: TGTGCCACAGGACAGAACTCCTACGAGCAGTACTTC.